These T cell receptor beta chains were read from a single sample in a study of cytotoxic CD8 clonotypes in ibrutinib-treated CLL. Sequenced by immunoSEQ multiplex PCR; TCRdb stores in-frame clones only, minus some. The sample has about 63,000 clones; roughly 50% are singletons. The sequencing here drew on PBMCs, taken after 12 months of ibrutinib treatment. Receptor source: a human donor with chronic lymphocytic leukemia. The CDR3 runs from the conserved cysteine through the conserved F or W. D genes are given only for firm matches. Not all rows give a size; the values are once, few, many and, for expanded clones, a class.

J gene: TRBJ2-3; V gene: TRBV27; D gene: .; clone size: .; CDR3 protein: CASSFTASTDTQYF; CDR3 DNA: TGTGCCAGCAGTTTTACAGCGAGCACAGATACGCAGTATTTT
J gene: TRBJ2-1; V gene: TRBV18; D gene: .; clone size: .; CDR3 protein: CASSLQRENEQFF; CDR3 DNA: TGTGCCAGCTCACTTCAAAGGGAGAATGAGCAGTTCTTC
J gene: TRBJ1-2; V gene: TRBV7-9; D gene: .; clone size: .; CDR3 protein: CASSLTGLSNYGYTF; CDR3 DNA: TGTGCCAGCAGCTTAACAGGGCTGTCTAACTATGGCTACACCTTC
J gene: TRBJ2-6; V gene: TRBV6-5; D gene: .; clone size: few; CDR3 protein: CASHSLGANVLTF; CDR3 DNA: TGTGCCAGCCATTCGCTGGGGGCCAACGTCCTGACTTTC
J gene: TRBJ2-2; V gene: TRBV30; D gene: .; clone size: .; CDR3 protein: CAWSRPPGELFF; CDR3 DNA: TGTGCCTGGAGCCGGCCACCCGGGGAGCTGTTTTTT
J gene: TRBJ2-3; V gene: TRBV7-2; D gene: TRBD2; clone size: .; CDR3 protein: CASSVRELLAGGTDTQYF; CDR3 DNA: TGTGCCAGCAGCGTCCGAGAGCTACTAGCGGGGGGCACAGATACGCAGTATTTT
J gene: TRBJ1-5; V gene: TRBV7-9; D gene: TRBD1; clone size: medium-sized; CDR3 protein: CASSLWGTASDQPQHF; CDR3 DNA: TGTGCCAGCAGCTTATGGGGGACAGCATCGGATCAGCCCCAGCATTTT
J gene: TRBJ1-6; V gene: TRBV6-1; D gene: .; clone size: many; CDR3 protein: CASSEAKGRWGSPLHF; CDR3 DNA: TGTGCCAGCAGTGAAGCCAAGGGCAGGTGGGGTTCACCCCTCCACTTT
J gene: TRBJ2-2; V gene: TRBV6-4; D gene: .; clone size: .; CDR3 protein: CASSDWAGRTGELFF; CDR3 DNA: TGTGCCAGCAGTGACTGGGCGGGACGCACCGGGGAGCTGTTTTTT
J gene: TRBJ2-7; V gene: TRBV7-9; D gene: .; clone size: many; CDR3 protein: CASSQLAATYEQYF; CDR3 DNA: TGTGCCAGCAGCCAACTAGCCGCTACCTACGAGCAGTACTTC
J gene: TRBJ1-2; V gene: TRBV19; D gene: TRBD1; clone size: .; CDR3 protein: CASGGQLPNYGYTF; CDR3 DNA: TGTGCCAGTGGGGGACAGCTTCCTAACTATGGCTACACCTTC
J gene: TRBJ2-5; V gene: TRBV9; D gene: TRBD2; clone size: .; CDR3 protein: CASSSGLAGGQETQYF; CDR3 DNA: TGTGCCAGCAGCTCCGGACTAGCGGGGGGGCAAGAGACCCAGTACTTC
J gene: TRBJ2-7; V gene: TRBV9; D gene: .; clone size: .; CDR3 protein: CASSVFEQYF; CDR3 DNA: TGTGCCAGCAGCGTATTCGAGCAGTACTTC
J gene: TRBJ2-6; V gene: TRBV2; D gene: .; clone size: .; CDR3 protein: CASSDRDSGANVLTF; CDR3 DNA: TGTGCCAGCAGTGACCGGGACTCTGGGGCCAACGTCCTGACTTTC
J gene: TRBJ2-3; V gene: TRBV25-1; D gene: .; clone size: .; CDR3 protein: CASSEGRGWADTQYF; CDR3 DNA: TGTGCCAGCAGTGAGGGAAGGGGCTGGGCAGATACGCAGTATTTT
J gene: TRBJ2-1; V gene: TRBV29-1; D gene: TRBD2; clone size: .; CDR3 protein: CSVDRIAGVEQFF; CDR3 DNA: TGCAGCGTTGATCGTATAGCGGGAGTTGAGCAGTTCTTC
J gene: TRBJ1-5; V gene: TRBV15; D gene: .; clone size: .; CDR3 protein: CATGVFSRNQPQHF; CDR3 DNA: TGTGCCACCGGGGTTTTCTCGCGCAATCAGCCCCAGCATTTT
J gene: TRBJ2-3; V gene: TRBV13; D gene: .; clone size: .; CDR3 protein: CASSTREITDTQYF; CDR3 DNA: TGTGCCAGCAGCACCCGGGAGATCACAGATACGCAGTATTTT
J gene: TRBJ2-7; V gene: TRBV10-2; D gene: .; clone size: .; CDR3 protein: CASGGRGYEQYF; CDR3 DNA: TGCGCCAGCGGGGGACGCGGCTACGAGCAGTACTTC
J gene: TRBJ2-1; V gene: TRBV6-4; D gene: .; clone size: .; CDR3 protein: CASSVGAFNEQFF; CDR3 DNA: TGTGCCAGCAGTGTCGGGGCTTTCAATGAGCAGTTCTTC
J gene: TRBJ1-1; V gene: TRBV30; D gene: .; clone size: .; CDR3 protein: CAWSALDTGWNTEAFF; CDR3 DNA: TGTGCCTGGAGTGCCCTCGACACAGGGTGGAACACTGAAGCTTTCTTT
J gene: TRBJ2-1; V gene: TRBV7-2; D gene: .; clone size: .; CDR3 protein: CASSSPAQNNEQFF; CDR3 DNA: TGTGCCAGCAGCTCCCCAGCACAAAACAATGAGCAGTTCTTC
J gene: TRBJ2-1; V gene: TRBV29-1; D gene: .; clone size: .; CDR3 protein: CSVDRYNEQFF; CDR3 DNA: TGCAGCGTTGATCGGTACAATGAGCAGTTCTTC
J gene: TRBJ1-6; V gene: TRBV28; D gene: .; clone size: few; CDR3 protein: CASRGTSGGDSPLHF; CDR3 DNA: TGTGCCAGCAGGGGGACATCTGGAGGGGATTCACCCCTCCACTTT
J gene: TRBJ2-6; V gene: TRBV6-1; D gene: .; clone size: .; CDR3 protein: CASSGERRAGANVLTF; CDR3 DNA: TGTGCCAGCAGTGGGGAGAGGAGGGCTGGGGCCAACGTCCTGACTTTC
J gene: TRBJ1-3; V gene: TRBV9; D gene: .; clone size: .; CDR3 protein: CASPWRCGNTIYF; CDR3 DNA: TGTGCCAGCCCTTGGCGCTGCGGAAACACCATATATTTT
J gene: TRBJ2-1; V gene: TRBV2; D gene: .; clone size: .; CDR3 protein: CASSEVGTDNEQFF; CDR3 DNA: TGTGCCAGCAGTGAAGTCGGGACGGACAATGAGCAGTTCTTC
J gene: TRBJ1-2; V gene: TRBV28; D gene: .; clone size: .; CDR3 protein: CASSSTGPYTF; CDR3 DNA: TGTGCCAGCAGTTCGACAGGACCCTACACCTTC
J gene: TRBJ2-3; V gene: TRBV11-2; D gene: .; clone size: once; CDR3 protein: CASSLQQDTQYF; CDR3 DNA: TGTGCCAGCAGCTTACAACAGGATACGCAGTATTTT
J gene: TRBJ2-1; V gene: TRBV28; D gene: TRBD1; clone size: few; CDR3 protein: CASSLGGQGAGEQFF; CDR3 DNA: TGTGCCAGCAGCCTAGGGGGACAGGGGGCCGGTGAGCAGTTCTTC
J gene: TRBJ2-3; V gene: TRBV4-2; D gene: TRBD2; clone size: .; CDR3 protein: CASSQDRAGGTDTQYF; CDR3 DNA: TGTGCCAGCAGCCAAGACAGGGCGGGAGGCACAGATACGCAGTATTTT
J gene: TRBJ2-6; V gene: TRBV5-4; D gene: .; clone size: .; CDR3 protein: CASSSDPGTGANVLTF; CDR3 DNA: TGTGCCAGCAGCTCCGATCCGGGGACTGGGGCCAACGTCCTGACTTTC
J gene: TRBJ1-1; V gene: TRBV11-2; D gene: .; clone size: .; CDR3 protein: CATKGGREAFF; CDR3 DNA: TGTGCCACCAAGGGGGGGCGAGAAGCTTTCTTT
J gene: TRBJ1-4; V gene: TRBV5-8; D gene: TRBD1; clone size: few; CDR3 protein: CASSSLAGGLNEKLFF; CDR3 DNA: TGTGCCAGCAGCTCCTTGGCAGGGGGCCTTAATGAAAAACTGTTTTTT
J gene: TRBJ2-7; V gene: TRBV6-1; D gene: .; clone size: .; CDR3 protein: CAASLPGGYEQYF; CDR3 DNA: TGTGCCGCCTCTCTACCTGGGGGGTACGAGCAGTACTTC
J gene: TRBJ2-5; V gene: TRBV28; D gene: .; clone size: .; CDR3 protein: CASSFGEEKETQYF; CDR3 DNA: TGTGCCAGCAGTTTCGGGGAGGAAAAAGAGACCCAGTACTTC
J gene: TRBJ1-5; V gene: TRBV6-1; D gene: .; clone size: .; CDR3 protein: CASNSGMAQPQHF; CDR3 DNA: TGTGCCAGCAACTCAGGGATGGCTCAGCCCCAGCATTTT